This T cell receptor beta chain was obtained from a study of blood T cells in healthy people across ages. A word on this clonotype: A much larger clone is a single base away; this may be a read error.

Germline V gives CDR1 MDHEN, CDR2 SYDVKM. The CDR3 has 13 residues. Primed by a sample-barcoded 5' primer and a J-beta primer mix, a second PCR proceeded for roughly 7 to 12 cycles. TCRdb used MiXCR to reprocess the 5' RACE reads, holding one entry per CDR3 protein. The repertoire consists of about 1 million distinct CDR3 sequences, with under 45% occurring once and the leading ten covering 15% to 20%. Sequenced: blood. V usage is TRBV28 and J usage is TRBJ1-6, with D perhaps matching TRBD1 (5 bases). This receptor was obtained from an older woman in good health. The CDR3 sequence: CASDSSYNSSLHF. CDR3 sequence (DNA): TGTGCCAGTGACAGCTCCTATAATTCATCCCTCCACTTT.